One sample yielded the 27 T cell receptor beta chains listed below, sequenced in a study of cytomegalovirus exposure and HLA in healthy donors. PCR involved 60 Vbeta and 13 Jbeta primers. Assay used: immunoSEQ multiplex PCR; TCRdb lists only in-frame clones, some missing. There are roughly 150,000 clones in the sample; 60% to 80% occur only once, and 1.5% to 2% lies in the top ten. Sample: PBMCs. These receptors all stem from a woman in her 30s in good health and CMV-seronegative.

V usage is TRBV5-1 and J usage is TRBJ1-5; D remains unclear. This CDR3 comprises 15 residues. Trimming took off 0 bases at V and 7 bases at J, with 14 bases between the two ends. Per the germline V gene, CDR1 is SGHRS and CDR2 is YFSETQ. The CDR3 loop is CASSLASVAGQPQHF. CDR3 in DNA: TGCGCCAGCAGCTTGGCCAGTGTAGCGGGGCAGCCCCAGCATTTT.

The chain links TRBV11-2 to TRBJ2-7; TRBD2 might be the D (5 bases). CDR1 and CDR2 (germline): SGHAT, FQNNGV. V was trimmed by 3 bases and J by 6 bases, leaving 18 bases between them. There are 15 residues in the CDR3. CDR3 nucleotides: TGTGCCAGCAGCTTTGGTGGCCCAGAAGGGAGCGAGCAGTACTTC. This encodes CASSFGGPEGSEQYF.

The CDR3 bases are TGTGCCAGCAGCTCCGTGGGGCGAATGAACACTGAAGCTTTCTTT. Protein product: CASSSVGRMNTEAFF. This chain joins TRBV9 and TRBJ1-1; TRBD1 is a possible D gene (5 bases). The CDR3 sequence is 15 residues long. In germline, CDR1 is SGDLS, CDR2 YYNGEE. Trimming removed 4 bases from V and 0 bases from J, with 13 bases in between.

In its sample, this clone was seen a few times. The chain has TRBV2 and TRBJ2-7; maybe TRBD2 (5 bases). This CDR3 comprises 12 residues. V lost 10 bases and J lost 6, with 16 bases in between. The germline V gene has CDR1 SNHLY and CDR2 FYNNEI. The CDR3 DNA is TGTGCCATCCAAAACGAGGGTCCCGAGCAGTACTTC. Translation gives CAIQNEGPEQYF.

This chain links TRBV6-5 with TRBJ2-1; 7 nucleotides line up with TRBD2. Germline V gene sequence: CDR1 MNHEY, CDR2 SVGAGI. Trimming at V came to 5 bases and at J to 7 bases, leaving 2 bases not matched to a gene. The CDR3 contains 12 residues. CDR3 sequence reads: CASSNGGNEQFF. CDR3 coding DNA: TGTGCCAGCAGTAACGGGGGGAATGAGCAGTTCTTC.

V and J are TRBV4-1 and TRBJ1-2; 7 positions match TRBD1. The CDR3 length is 16 residues. V lost 4 bases to trimming and J lost 3 bases; unmatched junction nucleotides: 11. Germline V gives CDR1 MGHRA, CDR2 YSYEKL. Here the CDR3 DNA reads TGCGCCAGCAGCCCTGTACACACAGGGGATGACTATGGCTACACCTTC. Translating gives CASSPVHTGDDYGYTF.

V usage is TRBV18 and J usage is TRBJ1-2; D is perhaps TRBD1 (5 bases). The V end was cut by 0 bases, the J end by 2 bases, with 13 bases between. This CDR3 has 16 residues. CDR1 and CDR2 from the germline V gene are KGHSH and LQKENI. CDR3 sequence: CASSPPEGWTNYGYTF. The CDR3 DNA reads as TGTGCCAGCTCACCACCGGAGGGGTGGACGAACTATGGCTACACCTTC.

This clone was picked up one time. This chain uses TRBV19 with TRBJ1-1; D is unclear. V was pared by 7 bases and J by 0 bases, with 12 bases between. This CDR3 contains 14 residues. Germline V gene lookup returns CDR1 LNHDA and CDR2 SQIVND (reference sequence). CDR3 sequence: CASIATPVNTEAFF. In DNA form, the CDR3 reads TGTGCCAGTATCGCGACACCCGTGAACACTGAAGCTTTCTTT.

The chain joins TRBV5-1 to TRBJ1-2; TRBD1 agrees at 7 bases. Per germline, CDR1 SGHRS and CDR2 YFSETQ. This CDR3 has 12 residues. After removal of 5 bases from V and 3 bases from J, the junction contained 1 base not matched to a gene. The CDR3 loop is CASRDRDYGYTF. CDR3 DNA sequence: TGCGCCAGCAGAGACAGGGACTATGGCTACACCTTC.

The chain joins TRBV5-1 to TRBJ2-1; a weak D match, TRBD2 (5 bases). Germline V gene data show CDR1 as SGHRS and CDR2 as YFSETQ. Trimming took off 0 bases at V and 7 bases at J, with 17 bases between the two ends. The CDR3 runs to 16 residues. In DNA, the CDR3 is TGCGCCAGCAGCTTGGATGTTGGGTACGGGGAGAATGAGCAGTTCTTC. Protein: CASSLDVGYGENEQFF.

V is TRBV7-3 and J is TRBJ2-2; a weak D match, TRBD1 (5 bases). The CDR3 length is 14 residues. Deletions cut 4 bases from V and 1 base from J, with 7 bases between. Per the germline V gene, CDR1 is SGHTA and CDR2 is FQGTGA. The CDR3 DNA is TGTGCCAGCAGCTCCACAGGGAACACCGGGGAGCTGTTTTTT. Residues: CASSSTGNTGELFF.

The chain has TRBV7-2 and TRBJ1-2; possibly TRBD1 for D (6 bases). Germline CDR1 and CDR2: SGHTA and FQGNSA. Trimming shortened V by 5 bases and J by 8 bases, and 12 bases separated the two germline ends. The CDR3 extends over 12 amino acids. CDR3 nucleotides: TGTGCCAGCAGCCCGGGGGGGGGCGGCTACACCTTC. This translates into CASSPGGGGYTF.

This chain connects TRBV27 to TRBJ1-3; possibly TRBD1 for D (6 bases). The CDR3 length is 15 residues. Germline V gene lookup returns CDR1 MNHEY and CDR2 SMNVEV (reference sequence). The V end was cut by 5 bases, the J end by 4 bases, with 15 bases between. The CDR3, as DNA: TGTGCCAGCAGTCCATCCACAGGGTCGGGAAACACCATATATTTT. It translates to CASSPSTGSGNTIYF.

This chain joins TRBV19 and TRBJ2-1, with 8 bases fitting TRBD2. Germline trimming cut 6 bases from V and 4 bases from J; bases unmatched to any gene: 14. The CDR3 length is 17 residues. Germline lookup yields CDR1 LNHDA and CDR2 SQIVND (reference sequence). In nucleotides, the CDR3 is TGTGCCAGTAGCGAGAGGCTAGCGGGTTTCCCATACAATGAGCAGTTCTTC. Translating it yields CASSERLAGFPYNEQFF.

The chain uses TRBV7-3 and TRBJ1-6; 8 nucleotides align to TRBD1. J was trimmed by 14 bases and V by 3 bases; bases with no gene match: 6. The CDR3 has 13 amino acids. CDR1 and CDR2 from the germline V gene are SGHTA and FQGTGA. The CDR3 sequence: CASSFGQGRTLHF. The DNA of the CDR3 is TGTGCCAGCAGCTTCGGACAGGGAAGGACCCTCCACTTT. Variable domain in full (rest from reference TRBV7-3 and TRBJ1-6): GAGVSQTPSNKVTEKGKYVELRCDPISGHTALYWYRQSLGQGPEFLIYFQGTGAADDSGLPNDRFFAVRPEGSVSTLKIQRTERGDSAVYLCASSFGQGRTLHFGNGTRLTVT.

This sequence joins TRBV27 and TRBJ1-5; D perhaps matches TRBD1 (5 bases). Germline V gene lookup returns CDR1 MNHEY and CDR2 SMNVEV (reference sequence). Trimming left V 0 bases short and J 3 bases short, with 9 bases between. The CDR3 spans 15 residues. CDR3 amino acids: CASSLSIQANQPQHF. For the CDR3, the DNA is TGTGCCAGCAGTTTATCGATACAGGCCAATCAGCCCCAGCATTTT.

This rearrangement joins TRBV9 to TRBJ2-2; D call uncertain. The CDR3 covers 14 residues. Germline CDR1 SGDLS, CDR2 YYNGEE. Trimming cost V 0 bases and J 4 bases, with 7 bases left between them. This chain's CDR3 is CASSVDTFTGELFF. The CDR3 region has the DNA TGTGCCAGCAGCGTAGACACCTTCACCGGGGAGCTGTTTTTT. Together with reference TRBV9 and TRBJ2-2, the CDR3 gives the full variable domain: DSGVTQTPKHLITATGQRVTLRCSPRSGDLSVYWYQQSLDQGLQFLIQYYNGEERAKGNILERFSAQQFPDLHSELNLSSLELGDSALYFCASSVDTFTGELFFGEGSRLTVL.

In its sample, this clone was seen once. The chain has TRBV5-6 and TRBJ2-3, with D tentatively TRBD1 (6 bases). Per germline, CDR1 SGHDT and CDR2 YYEEEE. This CDR3 is 15 amino acids long. V dropped 1 base and J dropped 0 bases, with 9 bases sitting between them. The CDR3 DNA is TGTGCCAGCAGCTTGACAGGGATAAGCACAGATACGCAGTATTTT. Protein: CASSLTGISTDTQYF. Full variable domain (outside the CDR3, taken from reference TRBV5-6 and TRBJ2-3): DAGVTQSPTHLIKTRGQQVTLRCSPKSGHDTVSWYQQALGQGPQFIFQYYEEEERQRGNFPDRFSGHQFPNYSSELNVNALLLGDSALYLCASSLTGISTDTQYFGPGTRLTVL.

The genes are TRBV15 and TRBJ1-4; tentatively, D is TRBD1 (5 bases). In germline, CDR1 is LNHNV, CDR2 YYDKDF (reference sequence). V was trimmed by 1 base and J by 4 bases, leaving 13 bases between them. The CDR3 has 16 amino acids. DNA for the CDR3: TGTGCCACCAGCAGAGTGGGGCAGTTTCTTAATGAAAAACTGTTTTTT. Protein: CATSRVGQFLNEKLFF.

The count of this clone is one. The chain employs TRBV11-1 and TRBJ2-1; 8 nucleotides line up with TRBD2. From germline, CDR1 is SGHAT and CDR2 FQDESV (reference sequence). The length of the CDR3 is 15 residues. The J segment lost 7 bases and the V segment lost 4 bases, leaving 9 bases of the junction unmatched. CDR3 DNA sequence: TGTGCCAGCAGCTCGCCGGGACTAGGAGGGAATGAGCAGTTCTTC. This codes for CASSSPGLGGNEQFF.

The chain joins TRBV2 to TRBJ1-2, with 10 positions matching TRBD1. V lost 4 bases and J lost 1; bases outside the gene matches: 0. The CDR3 contains 14 residues. Per the germline V gene, CDR1 is SNHLY and CDR2 is FYNNEI. The CDR3 nucleotides are TGTGCCAGCAGTGGGACAGGGGGTAACTATGGCTACACCTTC. It encodes CASSGTGGNYGYTF.

This chain links TRBV6-5 with TRBJ2-7; maybe TRBD1 (5 bases). Germline V gene sequence: CDR1 MNHEY, CDR2 SVGAGI. The V and J ends lost 6 bases and 0 bases respectively, with 9 bases between them. This CDR3 is built from 13 residues. The CDR3 sequence: CASSQGSSYEQYF. CDR3 nucleotides: TGTGCCAGCAGCCAGGGCAGCTCCTACGAGCAGTACTTC.

This chain joins TRBV6-6 and TRBJ1-5; 7 bases align to TRBD1. Trimming took 7 bases from V and 7 from J; bases not matched to a gene: 7. Per the germline V gene, CDR1 is MNHNY and CDR2 is SVGAGI (reference sequence). The CDR3 contains 13 residues. The CDR3: CASNDRVGQPQHF. As DNA, the CDR3 is TGTGCCAGCAACGACAGGGTCGGGCAGCCCCAGCATTTT.

This chain uses TRBV30 with TRBJ1-2; TRBD1 matches 7 bases. J was trimmed by 7 bases and V by 0 bases; bases with no gene match: 11. This CDR3 is built from 15 residues. CDR1 and CDR2 from the germline V gene are GTSNPN and SVGIG (reference sequence). The CDR3 here is CAWSVRGGTMAGYTF. CDR3 DNA: TGTGCCTGGAGTGTACGAGGGGGCACTATGGCTGGCTACACCTTC.

About this clone: Other nucleotide sequences in the sample specify the same CDR3. The rearrangement joins TRBV6-6 to TRBJ1-3; D is undetermined. Germline V lookup: CDR1 MNHNY, CDR2 SVGAGI (reference sequence). V lost 6 bases, J lost 1 base, and 4 bases lay in between. This CDR3 region has 12 residues. In DNA form, the CDR3 reads TGTGCCAGCAGGAGTTCTGGAAACACCATATATTTT. Its protein product is CASRSSGNTIYF.

The chain links TRBV7-2 to TRBJ2-5; 11 bases align to TRBD1. The V gene's germline CDR1 is SGHTA and CDR2 FQGNSA. The J segment lost 5 bases and the V segment lost 4 bases, leaving 3 bases of the junction unmatched. The CDR3 length is 14 residues. Here the CDR3 reads CASSWDRGWETQYF. In DNA form, the CDR3 reads TGTGCCAGCAGCTGGGACAGGGGGTGGGAGACCCAGTACTTC.

The chain combines TRBV7-6 with TRBJ2-7; a weak D match, TRBD2 (5 bases). V lost 5 bases and J lost 3, with 11 bases in between. CDR1 and CDR2 from the germline V gene are SGHVS and FNYEAQ. There are 13 residues in the CDR3. The CDR3 sequence: CASSPRVFYEQYF. In DNA, the CDR3 is TGTGCCAGCAGCCCGCGGGTCTTCTACGAGCAGTACTTC.